This passage covers 5 T cell receptor beta chains from one sample sequenced in a study of T cells in Graves' hyperthyroidism and ophthalmopathy. It was RNA transcripts that yielded the amplified TCR beta CDR3 regions. With the HTBI primer set, the TCR CDR3 went through a first round of RT-PCR. TCRdb reprocessed the multiplex PCR reads with MiXCR, giving one entry per CDR3 protein. The sample holds about 320,000 distinct CDR3 sequences; around a sixth are singletons and the top ten take approximately 35%. The sequenced sample was blood. All receptors derive from a man under 40 with Graves' hyperthyroidism.

In this sample, this clonotype turned up many times. This chain joins TRBV12-3 or TRBV12-4 and TRBJ2-3; 8 nucleotides line up with TRBD2. The V segment lost 4 bases and the J segment 3 bases; nucleotides outside the gene matches: 6. The CDR3 is 15 amino acids. CDR3 amino acids: CASSSSGGPTDTQYF. The CDR3 nucleotides are TGTGCCAGCAGTTCCTCGGGAGGGCCAACAGATACGCAGTATTTT.

This clonotype occurred many times. V is TRBV27 and J is TRBJ2-7; D remains unclear. The germline V gene encodes CDR1 MNHEY and CDR2 SMNVEV (reference sequence). The CDR3 sequence is 15 residues long. V gave up 0 bases and J gave up 0 bases, with 9 bases separating them. CDR3 DNA sequence: TGTGCCAGCAGTTTATCTGGGCAGCTCTCCTACGAGCAGTACTTC. Residues: CASSLSGQLSYEQYF.

This sequence joins TRBV24-1 and TRBJ2-1; D possibly corresponds to TRBD2 (6 bases). CDR3 size: 16 residues. The germline CDR1 and CDR2 sequences are KGHDR and SFDVKD. V was trimmed by 4 bases and J by 4 bases, leaving 16 bases between them. This CDR3 is CATSDPGTAPYNEQFF. The CDR3 region has the DNA TGTGCCACCAGTGACCCAGGGACTGCACCATACAATGAGCAGTTCTTC.

This clonotype came up many times. This chain joins TRBV2 and TRBJ2-7, with D perhaps TRBD1 or TRBD2 (5 bases each). This CDR3 comprises 11 residues. Looked up from germline, CDR1 is SNHLY and CDR2 is FYNNEI. Trimming removed 8 bases at V and 5 bases at J, with 10 bases between. CDR3 DNA: TGTGCCAGCGGGACCATGGACGAGCAGTACTTC. Its translation: CASGTMDEQYF.

Comments on this clonotype: The junction does not match germline at one end; this may be a read error. The J gene is TRBJ1-1, the V gene TRBV6-5, with a tentative D call TRBD1 (6 bases). Germline assignment: CDR1 MNHEY and CDR2 SVGAGI. The CDR3 has 14 amino acids. The CDR3 DNA reads TGTGCCAACAGTTATCAGGGGCAGTTCACTGAAGCTTTCTTT. Its protein is CANSYQGQFTEAFF.